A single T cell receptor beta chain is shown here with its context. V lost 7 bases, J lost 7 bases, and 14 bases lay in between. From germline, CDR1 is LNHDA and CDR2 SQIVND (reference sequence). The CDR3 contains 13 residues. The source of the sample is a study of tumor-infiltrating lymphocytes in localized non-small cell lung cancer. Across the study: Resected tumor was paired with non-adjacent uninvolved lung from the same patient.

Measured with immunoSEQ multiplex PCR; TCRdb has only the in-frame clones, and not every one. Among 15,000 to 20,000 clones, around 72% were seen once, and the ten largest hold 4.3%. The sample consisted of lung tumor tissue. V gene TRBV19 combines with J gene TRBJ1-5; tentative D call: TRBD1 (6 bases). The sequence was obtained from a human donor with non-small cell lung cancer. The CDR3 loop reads CASITGQGQPQHF. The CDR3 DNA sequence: TGTGCCAGTATCACAGGTCAGGGGCAGCCCCAGCATTTT.